The 12 T cell receptor beta chains below all came from one sample that was sequenced in a study of T cell responses to AZD1222 COVID-19 vaccine. The repertoire was sequenced with immunoSEQ multiplex PCR; TCRdb's copy has only in-frame clones and lacks some. The repertoire holds 130,000 or so clones, with 65% to 90% as singletons. This material consisted of peripheral blood, taken on day 0 of AZD1222 vaccination. Source of these receptors: an adult in good health.

V gene TRBV3-1 (or the pseudogene TRBV3-2) combines with J gene TRBJ1-2; D might be TRBD1 (6 bases). The CDR3 runs to 15 residues. The V gene's germline CDR1 is LGHDT and CDR2 YNNKEL (reference sequence). The V end was cut by 4 bases, the J end by 7 bases, with 19 bases between. CDR3 in amino acids: CASSPFWGQSVGYTF. Written as DNA, the CDR3 is TGTGCCAGCAGCCCCTTCTGGGGACAAAGCGTTGGCTACACCTTC.

This rearrangement joins TRBV6-5 to TRBJ1-1; no firm D call. CDR1 MNHEY and CDR2 SVGAGI come from the germline V gene. The ends were cut back, 2 bases at V and 0 bases at J, with 7 bases in the middle. The CDR3 loop spans 14 amino acids. The CDR3 sequence: CASSYKSVNTEAFF. CDR3 DNA sequence: TGTGCCAGCAGTTACAAGTCAGTGAACACTGAAGCTTTCTTT.

V and J are TRBV10-3 and TRBJ1-1; tentative D call: TRBD1 (5 bases). The V gene's germline CDR1 is ENHRY and CDR2 SYGVKD. The CDR3 consists of 16 residues. V was shortened by 3 bases and J by 0 bases, with 14 bases between the two germline ends. The CDR3 is CAISDLLLGLNTEAFF. The CDR3 DNA sequence: TGTGCCATCAGTGACCTGCTCTTGGGACTGAACACTGAAGCTTTCTTT.

V gene TRBV28 combines with J gene TRBJ1-2; 7 bases align to TRBD1. Germline assignment: CDR1 MDHEN and CDR2 SYDVKM. The CDR3 is made up of 14 amino acids. Unmatched junction bases numbered 8, after V lost 6 bases and J lost 4 bases. This chain's CDR3 is CASRSGQALYGYTF. DNA for the CDR3: TGTGCCAGCAGATCTGGACAGGCTCTCTATGGCTACACCTTC.

This clone was seen more than once but under ten times. J is TRBJ2-7 and V is TRBV5-1; a possible D gene is TRBD1 (6 bases). This CDR3 is built from 12 residues. Trimming took off 1 base at V and 8 bases at J, with 10 bases between the two ends. The germline V gene encodes CDR1 SGHRS and CDR2 YFSETQ. The DNA of the CDR3 is TGCGCCAGCAGCTTGCAGGGGAATCAGCAGTACTTC. Translating it yields CASSLQGNQQYF.

This sequence joins TRBV7-8 and TRBJ1-5; D unclear. Germline V gene lookup returns CDR1 SGHVS and CDR2 FQNEAQ. V was shortened by 4 bases and J by 4 bases, with 11 bases between the two germline ends. The CDR3 totals 14 residues. The CDR3 coding sequence is TGTGCCAGCAGCTCCTCTGGACCGAATCAGCCCCAGCATTTT. Its protein is CASSSSGPNQPQHF. Full variable domain (outside the CDR3, taken from reference TRBV7-8 and TRBJ1-5): GAGVSQSPRYKVAKRGQDVALRCDPISGHVSLFWYQQALGQGPEFLTYFQNEAQLDKSGLPSDRFFAERPEGSVSTLKIQRTQQEDSAVYLCASSSSGPNQPQHFGDGTRLSIL.

The CDR3 reads CASSIQLATDTQYF. CDR3 nucleotides: TGTGCCAGTAGTATACAACTAGCAACAGATACGCAGTATTTT. The V and J genes are TRBV19 and TRBJ2-3; a weak D match, TRBD2 (6 bases). CDR1 is LNHDA and CDR2 is SQIVND in the germline V gene (reference sequence). This CDR3 comprises 14 residues. V was clipped by 2 bases and J by 3 bases, with 9 bases between them. The full variable domain, completed using reference TRBV19 and TRBJ2-3, is DGGITQSPKYLFRKEGQNVTLSCEQNLNHDAMYWYRQDPGQGLRLIYYSQIVNDFQKGDIAEGYSVSREKKESFPLTVTSAQKNPTAFYLCASSIQLATDTQYFGPGTRLTVL.

V is TRBV5-6 and J is TRBJ1-5; TRBD1 aligns across 7 bases. Germline V gives CDR1 SGHDT, CDR2 YYEEEE. The junction had 7 bases not matched to a gene; V was cut back by 6 bases and J by 4 bases. The CDR3 sequence is 14 residues long. For the CDR3, the DNA is TGTGCCAGCACCGAGGGGACAGCAAATCAGCCCCAGCATTTT. This sequence encodes CASTEGTANQPQHF.

As for this clone: No conserved phenylalanine or tryptophan ends this CDR3, so it is likely a read error. It is unclear where the CDR3 begins or ends on the DNA, so no DNA is shown, and the CDR3 is as TCRdb lists it. The V call is TRBV5-4, the J call TRBJ1-4. CDR1 is SGHNT and CDR2 is YYREEE in the germline V gene (reference sequence). Including both end residues, the CDR3 is 10 amino acids long. The CDR3 protein is CASSLRGAKI.

This clone was counted a few times. The chain is built from TRBV19 and TRBJ1-4; TRBD1 matches 8 bases. The germline gives CDR1 LNHDA, CDR2 SQIVND (reference sequence). The CDR3 is made up of 15 amino acids. V lost 6 bases and J lost 10; bases outside the gene matches: 13. CDR3 nucleotide sequence: TGTGCCAGTAGGCAGGACAGGGCGGGGATTGGAAAACTGTTTTTT. Translating gives CASRQDRAGIGKLFF.

This chain joins TRBV3-1 (or the pseudogene TRBV3-2) and TRBJ2-1, with D perhaps TRBD1 or TRBD2 (5 bases each). There are 13 residues in the CDR3. The germline V gene encodes CDR1 LGHDT and CDR2 YNNKEL (reference sequence). Trimming removed 4 bases at V and 8 bases at J, with 12 bases between. CDR3 amino acids: CASSRAGRDEQFF. The CDR3 DNA is TGTGCCAGCAGCCGTGCAGGGCGGGATGAGCAGTTCTTC.

This clone was detected once. This rearrangement joins TRBV5-1 to TRBJ2-5, with a possible D match to TRBD1 (5 bases). The CDR3 is 16 residues long. The germline CDR1 and CDR2 sequences are SGHRS and YFSETQ. The V and J ends lost 0 bases and 2 bases respectively, with 14 bases between them. The CDR3 sequence: CASSLERGQIQETQYF. Written as DNA, the CDR3 is TGCGCCAGCAGCTTGGAAAGGGGCCAGATACAAGAGACCCAGTACTTC. The full variable domain, its missing parts supplied by reference TRBV5-1 and TRBJ2-5, is KAGVTQTPRYLIKTRGQQVTLSCSPISGHRSVSWYQQTPGQGLQFLFEYFSETQRNKGNFPGRFSGRQFSNSRSEMNVSTLELGDSALYLCASSLERGQIQETQYFGPGTRLLVL.